Given below is one T cell receptor (beta chain) in context. Its antigen remains unidentified. Researchers ran the PCR with 60 Vbeta and 13 Jbeta primers. The protocol was immunoSEQ multiplex PCR, while the TCRdb copy is restricted to in-frame clones and leaves out a portion. The table records about 130,000 clones, under 20% of them present only once. V dropped 7 bases and J dropped 6 bases, with 16 bases sitting between them. Germline V gene data show CDR1 as SGHDN and CDR2 as FVKESK. The CDR3 totals 13 residues. This record belongs to a study of cytomegalovirus exposure and HLA in healthy donors. Study background: The early release's HLA-typed donors yielded 78 million or so unique TCRs.

Study conclusions and caveats: A further, later analysis showed that HLA-associated TCR beta chains (compared with equally common others) were more clonally expanded. Among TCR sequences, most were rare, though some public TCRs appeared in many donors.

This chain links TRBV14 with TRBJ2-7; D may be TRBD1 (5 bases). This clonotype was obtained from a female donor in good health and CMV-seropositive. Specimen: PBMCs. The CDR3 nucleotides read TGTGCCAGCAAAAAGGGGCTGGGCTTCGAGCAGTACTTC. Amino acid sequence: CASKKGLGFEQYF.